This is a list of T cell receptor beta chains from one sample in a study of early T cells in non-severe SARS-CoV-2 infection. MiXCR, applied by TCRdb to the 5' RACE reads, yields one record per CDR3 protein. The table lists tens of thousands of distinct CDR3 sequences, about a tenth of them singletons. Sequencing input: whole blood. These TCRs come from an adult who was a healthcare worker with PCR-confirmed SARS-CoV-2 infection or an uninfected control (not recorded which). CDR3s include the opening cysteine and the closing phenylalanine or tryptophan. A D gene is named only where the DNA matches it firmly. Only part of the rows carry a size: once, few, many, or a class if the clone is expanded.

CDR3 DNA: TGTGCCAGCAGCTTAGGGACGCCCGGGGAGCTGTTTTTT
CDR3 protein: CASSLGTPGELFF
V gene: TRBV11-2
J gene: TRBJ2-2
clone size: .
D gene: .

CDR3 DNA: TGCAGTGCTAAAAGAGGAGGGACTGGATCACCCCTCCACTTT
CDR3 protein: CSAKRGGTGSPLHF
V gene: TRBV20-1
J gene: TRBJ1-6
clone size: .
D gene: .

CDR3 DNA: TGTGCCAGCAGCCATCGCACGGGCGCAGATACGCAGTATTTT
CDR3 protein: CASSHRTGADTQYF
V gene: TRBV13
J gene: TRBJ2-3
clone size: few
D gene: .

CDR3 DNA: TGCGCCAGCAGCCCTAGCGGGGGGTTTATTGAGACCCAGTACTTC
CDR3 protein: CASSPSGGFIETQYF
V gene: TRBV4-1
J gene: TRBJ2-5
clone size: .
D gene: TRBD2

CDR3 DNA: TGTGCCAGCAGCCCTCTGACTAGCGGGGGGGCTAATACGCAGTATTTT
CDR3 protein: CASSPLTSGGANTQYF
V gene: TRBV13
J gene: TRBJ2-3
clone size: few
D gene: TRBD2

CDR3 DNA: TGTGCCAGCAGCTTACCCGGGAATTCACCCCTCCACTTT
CDR3 protein: CASSLPGNSPLHF
V gene: TRBV7-9
J gene: TRBJ1-6
clone size: .
D gene: .

CDR3 DNA: TGTGCCAGCAGCTCAGACACTCCCGCGAACACCGGGGAGCTGTTTTTT
CDR3 protein: CASSSDTPANTGELFF
V gene: TRBV2
J gene: TRBJ2-2
clone size: .
D gene: .

CDR3 DNA: TGTGCCAGCACCCCCTATGTCAATCAGCCCCAGCATTTT
CDR3 protein: CASTPYVNQPQHF
V gene: TRBV6-1
J gene: TRBJ1-5
clone size: .
D gene: .

CDR3 DNA: TGTGCCATTCAGATACTAGCGTCCACAGATACGCAGTATTTT
CDR3 protein: CAIQILASTDTQYF
V gene: TRBV12-3/TRBV12-4
J gene: TRBJ2-3
clone size: few
D gene: TRBD2

CDR3 DNA: TGTGCCAGCAGTTTAGGTATGGACTATGGCTACACCTTC
CDR3 protein: CASSLGMDYGYTF
V gene: TRBV12-3/TRBV12-4
J gene: TRBJ1-2
clone size: many
D gene: .

CDR3 DNA: TGTGCCAGCAGCTTAGAGTACAGCGCCTCGTCACCCCTCCACTTT
CDR3 protein: CASSLEYSASSPLHF
V gene: TRBV11-2
J gene: TRBJ1-6
clone size: few
D gene: .

CDR3 DNA: TGTGCCAGCAGCCCGTTCACTAGCGTCAATGAGCAGTTCTTC
CDR3 protein: CASSPFTSVNEQFF
V gene: TRBV7-7
J gene: TRBJ2-1
clone size: many
D gene: TRBD2

CDR3 DNA: TGTGCCAGCAGGCTCAGGGGTTATGGCTACACCTTC
CDR3 protein: CASRLRGYGYTF
V gene: TRBV12-3/TRBV12-4
J gene: TRBJ1-2
clone size: many
D gene: .

CDR3 DNA: TGCAGCGCCGGTACAGGGATTGGAACTGAAGCTTTCTTT
CDR3 protein: CSAGTGIGTEAFF
V gene: TRBV29-1
J gene: TRBJ1-1
clone size: few
D gene: .

CDR3 DNA: TGTGCCAGCACCCCCGGGCCGACCTATGGCTACACCTTC
CDR3 protein: CASTPGPTYGYTF
V gene: TRBV6-1
J gene: TRBJ1-2
clone size: .
D gene: .